This passage covers 9 T cell receptor beta chains from one sample sequenced in a study of graft-versus-host responses after intestinal transplantation. Around 200,000 CFSE-labeled responder cells were plated with around 200,000 irradiated, violet-dye-labeled stimulator cells. Here immunoSEQ multiplex PCR was the method, and the copy in TCRdb shows in-frame clones only, minus some. The table has about 15,000 clones, 30% to 35% seen once. This specimen was alloreactive CD8+ T cells from a mixed lymphocyte reaction culture, taken before intestinal transplant. Subset reported: CFSE-low proliferating T cells sorted from roughly 6-day pre-transplant mixed lymphocyte reaction (GvH or HvG direction). The source of these receptors is a human patient who received an intestinal transplant.

The chain uses TRBV29-1 and TRBJ1-1; TRBD1 is a possible D gene (6 bases). This CDR3 is 13 amino acids long. Germline V gives CDR1 SQVTM, CDR2 ANQGSEA. Trimming removed 7 bases at V and 1 base at J, with 13 bases between. The CDR3 coding sequence is TGCAGCGCTGGCCCGGGACAGAACACTGAAGCTTTCTTT. Its translation: CSAGPGQNTEAFF.

V usage is TRBV11-2 and J usage is TRBJ1-4; D ambiguous. V shed 1 base and J shed 1 base, with 7 bases lying between them. CDR1 and CDR2 from the germline V gene are SGHAT and FQNNGV. The CDR3 sequence is 15 residues long. The CDR3 loop reads CASSLGALTNEKLFF. Here the CDR3 DNA reads TGTGCCAGCAGCTTAGGGGCCTTAACTAATGAAAAACTGTTTTTT. Full variable domain (rest looked up from reference TRBV11-2 and TRBJ1-4): EAGVAQSPRYKIIEKRQSVAFWCNPISGHATLYWYQQILGQGPKLLIQFQNNGVVDDSQLPKDRFSAERLKGVDSTLKIQPAKLEDSAVYLCASSLGALTNEKLFFGSGTQLSVL.

This CDR3 reads CAWSHTYLDGYTF. The CDR3, as DNA: TGTGCCTGGAGTCATACCTATTTAGATGGCTACACCTTC. The rearrangement links TRBV30 to TRBJ1-2; D call uncertain. V dropped 2 bases and J dropped 6 bases, with 13 bases sitting between them. Germline CDR1 is GTSNPN and CDR2 is SVGIG (reference sequence). This CDR3 has 13 amino acids.

The chain has TRBV7-8 and TRBJ2-1; D remains unclear. This CDR3 has 12 residues. V lost 3 bases, J lost 7 bases, and 7 bases lay in between. The V gene's germline CDR1 is SGHVS and CDR2 FQNEAQ. The CDR3, as DNA: TGTGCCAGCAGCTTGACTTCGAATGAGCAGTTCTTC. This sequence encodes CASSLTSNEQFF.

The J gene is TRBJ2-7, the V gene TRBV7-9, with 12 bases that match TRBD2. The CDR3 spans 14 residues. With 5 bases clipped from V and 4 bases from J, the junction kept 3 bases outside the gene matches. The germline V gene has CDR1 SEHNR and CDR2 FQNEAQ (reference sequence). CDR3 protein: CASSQGTSGYEQYF. DNA for the CDR3: TGTGCCAGCAGCCAAGGGACTAGCGGGTACGAGCAGTACTTC.

The chain couples TRBV7-9 to TRBJ2-7; 11 nucleotides agree with TRBD2. The CDR3 consists of 15 residues. V lost 5 bases to trimming and J lost 4 bases; unmatched junction nucleotides: 7. Germline V gives CDR1 SEHNR, CDR2 FQNEAQ (reference sequence). CDR3 loop: CASSLGLAGGYEQYF. The CDR3 nucleotides are TGTGCCAGCAGCCTAGGGCTAGCGGGGGGTTACGAGCAGTACTTC.

The rearrangement joins TRBV11-3 to TRBJ1-1; D remains ambiguous. The CDR3 loop spans 13 amino acids. V was clipped by 7 bases and J by 0 bases, with 9 bases between them. Looked up from germline, CDR1 is SGHNT and CDR2 is YENEEA. In nucleotides, the CDR3 is TGTGCCAGCAAAGGGAGAATGAACACTGAAGCTTTCTTT. Its translation is CASKGRMNTEAFF. Supplemented by reference TRBV11-3 and TRBJ1-1, the full variable domain reads EAGVVQSPRYKIIEKKQPVAFWCNPISGHNTLYWYLQNLGQGPELLIRYENEEAVDDSQLPKDRFSAERLKGVDSTLKIQPAELGDSAVYLCASKGRMNTEAFFGQGTRLTVV.

The chain links TRBV27 to TRBJ2-7; 8 bases match TRBD1. The V and J ends lost 2 bases and 1 base, in that order; junction bases with no gene match: 1. Germline V gene sequence: CDR1 MNHEY, CDR2 SMNVEV (reference sequence). The CDR3 totals 14 residues. The CDR3 is CASSLGTGSYEQYF. In DNA form, the CDR3 reads TGTGCCAGCAGTTTAGGGACAGGTTCCTACGAGCAGTACTTC.

The gene calls are TRBV27 and TRBJ2-7; tentatively, D is TRBD2 (5 bases). The germline gives CDR1 MNHEY, CDR2 SMNVEV (reference sequence). This CDR3 is built from 15 residues. V was clipped by 2 bases and J by 1 base, with 12 bases between them. CDR3 sequence (DNA): TGTGCCAGCAGTTTAGTGGGAGTTGAATCCTACGAGCAGTACTTC. Translating it yields CASSLVGVESYEQYF.